The clone carrying this T cell receptor (beta chain) was detected a few times. What it binds is not known. MiXCR was run by TCRdb on the 5' RACE reads, yielding one entry per CDR3 protein. The sample includes hundreds of thousands of distinct CDR3 sequences, around a tenth of them seen just once. This sample was taken from a study of T cells after yellow fever vaccination. Study summary: With SMART-Seq v4 Ultra Low Input, the fractions containing low cell numbers were prepared. Study-level findings and limits: Though it reached lower strength, the secondary response hit its peak faster, day 5 versus 15. After the booster, 96% of CD4 and 75% to 90% of CD8 primary-response clones were re-detected.

Germline trimming cut 4 bases from V and 3 bases from J; bases unmatched to any gene: 5. The length of the CDR3 is 15 residues. Germline V gene lookup returns CDR1 SGHKS and CDR2 YYEKEE (reference sequence). The specimen comprised PBMCs, sampled on the day of the first yellow fever vaccination. The sequence was collected from a man aged 18 to 29 who received the YFV17D yellow fever vaccine. The chain joins TRBV5-5 to TRBJ1-2, with 11 bases matching TRBD1. The CDR3 is CASSPRTGGYYGYTF. DNA for the CDR3: TGTGCCAGCAGCCCAAGGACAGGGGGCTACTATGGCTACACCTTC.